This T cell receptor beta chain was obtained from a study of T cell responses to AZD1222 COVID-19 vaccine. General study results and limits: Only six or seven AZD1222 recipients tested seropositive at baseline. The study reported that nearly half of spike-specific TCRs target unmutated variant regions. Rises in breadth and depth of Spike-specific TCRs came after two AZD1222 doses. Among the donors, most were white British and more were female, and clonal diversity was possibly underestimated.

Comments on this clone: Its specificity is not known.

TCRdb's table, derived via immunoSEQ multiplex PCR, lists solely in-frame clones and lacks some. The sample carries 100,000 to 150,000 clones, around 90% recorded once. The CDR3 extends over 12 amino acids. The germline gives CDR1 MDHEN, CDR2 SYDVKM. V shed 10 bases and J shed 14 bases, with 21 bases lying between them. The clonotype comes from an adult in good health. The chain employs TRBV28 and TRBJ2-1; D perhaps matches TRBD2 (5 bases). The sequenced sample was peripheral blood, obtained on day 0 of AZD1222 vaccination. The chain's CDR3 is CATSTGIRTEFF. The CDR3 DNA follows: TGTGCCACCTCCACGGGAATAAGGACGGAGTTCTTC.